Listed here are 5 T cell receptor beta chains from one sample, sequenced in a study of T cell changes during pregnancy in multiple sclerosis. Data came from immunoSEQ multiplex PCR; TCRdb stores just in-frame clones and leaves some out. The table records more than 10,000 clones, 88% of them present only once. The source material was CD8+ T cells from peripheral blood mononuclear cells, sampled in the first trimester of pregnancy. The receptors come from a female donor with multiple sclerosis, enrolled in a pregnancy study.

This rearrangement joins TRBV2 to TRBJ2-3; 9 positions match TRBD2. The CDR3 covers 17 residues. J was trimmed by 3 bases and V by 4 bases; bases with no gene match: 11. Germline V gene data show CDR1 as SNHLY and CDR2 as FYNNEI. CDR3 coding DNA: TGTGCCAGCAGTGTCGAAGGCGGGGGGGTAATGACAGATACGCAGTATTTT. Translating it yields CASSVEGGGVMTDTQYF.

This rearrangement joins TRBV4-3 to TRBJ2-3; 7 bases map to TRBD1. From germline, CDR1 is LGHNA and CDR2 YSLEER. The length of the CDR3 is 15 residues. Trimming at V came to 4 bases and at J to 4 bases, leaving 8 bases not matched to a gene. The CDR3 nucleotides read TGCGCCAGCAGCCCGACAGTAGGGGGCTCAGATACGCAGTATTTT. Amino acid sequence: CASSPTVGGSDTQYF.

The CDR3 reads CASSQFGTGVYEQYF. The CDR3 DNA follows: TGTGCCAGCAGCCAATTCGGGACAGGGGTCTACGAGCAGTACTTC. The chain is built from TRBV14 and TRBJ2-7; the match to TRBD1 covers 10 bases. The ends lost 2 bases at V and 3 bases at J; junction bases unmatched: 4. Germline V CDR1 and CDR2: SGHDN, FVKESK. This CDR3 has 15 amino acids.

This CDR3 is CASRDSSYEQYF. The CDR3 DNA reads as TGTGCCAGCCGGGACTCCTCCTACGAGCAGTACTTC. J is TRBJ2-7 and V is TRBV2; weak D call: TRBD2 (6 bases). The CDR3 loop spans 12 amino acids. Per germline, CDR1 SNHLY and CDR2 FYNNEI. The V and J ends lost 8 bases and 0 bases respectively, with 8 bases between them.

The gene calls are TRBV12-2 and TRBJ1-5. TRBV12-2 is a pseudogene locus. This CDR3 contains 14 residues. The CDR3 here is CASRLRESNQPQHF. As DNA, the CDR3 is TGTGCAAGTCGCTTGAGGGAGAGCAATCAGCCCCAGCATTTT.